These T cell receptor beta chains were read from a single sample in a study of blood T cell repertoires in COVID-19. The protocol was immunoSEQ multiplex PCR, while the TCRdb copy is restricted to in-frame clones and leaves out a portion. Of some 170,000 clones listed, approximately 85% were seen once; the top ten hold 6.2%. Sequencing used PBMCs or T cells enriched from blood (not recorded which). The receptors come from a man between 40 and 49 years old who had recovered from COVID-19. Both conserved end residues are part of each CDR3. A D gene is named only where the DNA matches it firmly. The size of a clone is reported for some rows only, either as once, few or many, or as a class for expanded clones.

J gene | clone size | D gene | CDR3 length | V gene | CDR3 protein | CDR3 DNA
TRBJ2-7 | . | . | 15 | TRBV27 | CASSLMSGPPYEQYF | TGTGCCAGCAGTTTAATGTCAGGTCCACCCTACGAGCAGTACTTC
TRBJ1-2 | once | TRBD1 | 13 | TRBV28 | CASTGGQAYGYTF | TGTGCCAGCACCGGGGGACAGGCCTATGGCTACACCTTC
TRBJ1-3 | . | . | 14 | TRBV2 | CASSRTGGWDTIYF | TGTGCCAGCAGTCGGACGGGGGGCTGGGACACCATATATTTT
TRBJ1-5 | once | . | 15 | TRBV27 | CASSLSWGRNQPQHF | TGTGCCAGCAGTTTATCCTGGGGGCGCAATCAGCCCCAGCATTTT
TRBJ2-2 | . | TRBD2 | 15 | TRBV5-4 | CASTSVIGRAGELFF | TGTGCCAGCACCAGCGTTATAGGGAGGGCCGGGGAGCTGTTTTTT
TRBJ1-2 | . | . | 14 | TRBV10-3 | CAIRRQETTYGYTF | TGTGCCATCAGACGACAGGAGACTACATATGGCTACACCTTC
TRBJ1-1 | . | TRBD1 | 14 | TRBV5-1 | CASRLQGYEGEAFF | TGCGCCAGCAGACTACAGGGGTATGAAGGTGAAGCTTTCTTT
TRBJ2-7 | . | TRBD2 | 14 | TRBV7-9 | CASRPSGSLYEQYF | TGTGCCAGCAGACCCAGCGGGAGTCTCTACGAGCAGTACTTC
TRBJ1-1 | . | . | 12 | TRBV6-5 | CASSQGSTEAFF | TGTGCCAGCAGCCAGGGTTCCACTGAAGCTTTCTTT
TRBJ1-6 | . | . | 13 | TRBV5-6 | CASSLSNSSPLHF | TGTGCCAGCAGCTTGAGCAACAGTTCACCCCTCCACTTT
TRBJ1-2 | . | . | 19 | TRBV11-2 | CASSLAVPRGETENYGYTF | TGTGCCAGCAGCTTAGCCGTTCCCCGCGGGGAGACCGAGAACTATGGCTACACCTTC
TRBJ1-3 | . | . | 14 | TRBV6-5 | CASRQGNSGNTIYF | TGTGCCAGCAGGCAGGGGAACTCTGGAAACACCATATATTTT
TRBJ1-2 | . | . | 14 | TRBV6-1 | CASSEAGADYGYTF | TGTGCCAGCAGTGAGGCAGGCGCTGACTATGGCTACACCTTC
TRBJ1-4 | . | TRBD1 | 14 | TRBV25-1 | CASSETGPNEKLFF | TGTGCCAGCAGCGAGACAGGGCCTAATGAAAAACTGTTTTTT
TRBJ2-6 | . | TRBD1 | 16 | TRBV28 | CASSGQALSGANVLTF | TGTGCCAGCAGCGGACAGGCCCTCTCTGGGGCCAACGTCCTGACTTTC
TRBJ1-2 | . | . | 14 | TRBV6-5 | CASSPREVAKSYTF | TGTGCCAGCAGTCCCCGGGAAGTGGCGAAGAGCTACACCTTC
TRBJ1-1 | . | TRBD1 | 17 | TRBV3-1/TRBV3-2 | CASSQEQGARGGTEAFF | TGTGCCAGCAGCCAAGAGCAGGGGGCTCGAGGGGGAACTGAAGCTTTCTTT
TRBJ2-5 | . | . | 13 | TRBV27 | CASSHRLSGTQYF | TGTGCCAGCAGTCACAGGCTCTCGGGGACCCAGTACTTC
TRBJ2-7 | . | . | 11 | TRBV29-1 | CSVGAPYEQYF | TGCAGCGTTGGCGCTCCCTACGAGCAGTACTTC
TRBJ2-7 | . | TRBD2 | 16 | TRBV6-6 | CASSHGLAGDAYEQYF | TGTGCCAGCAGCCACGGACTAGCGGGGGACGCATACGAGCAGTACTTC
TRBJ1-2 | . | . | 11 | TRBV4-1 | CASRQGVGYTF | TGCGCCAGCAGACAAGGTGTAGGCTACACCTTC
TRBJ1-1 | . | TRBD1 | 14 | TRBV27 | CASSGTGPQAEAFF | TGTGCCAGCTCCGGGACAGGACCCCAAGCTGAAGCTTTCTTT
TRBJ1-2 | . | . | 12 | TRBV6-5 | CASTGGVTGYTF | TGTGCCAGCACGGGGGGGGTGACTGGCTACACCTTC
TRBJ1-4 | once | . | 13 | TRBV4-1 | CASSQAPVEKLFF | TGCGCCAGCAGCCAAGCCCCGGTTGAAAAACTGTTTTTT
TRBJ1-5 | . | . | 14 | TRBV6-1 | CASSEGRTNQPQHF | TGTGCCAGCAGTGAGGGCAGAACCAATCAGCCCCAGCATTTT
TRBJ1-2 | once | . | 14 | TRBV5-4 | CASRQGSTNYGYTF | TGTGCCAGCCGGCAGGGATCGACCAACTATGGCTACACCTTC
TRBJ1-1 | . | . | 12 | TRBV5-1 | CASSLEGRGAFF | TGCGCCAGCAGCTTGGAGGGAAGGGGAGCTTTCTTT
TRBJ1-2 | few | . | 15 | TRBV5-6 | CASSFIQADVSGYTF | TGTGCCAGCAGCTTTATACAGGCCGATGTTAGTGGCTACACCTTC
TRBJ2-1 | . | TRBD1 | 12 | TRBV29-1 | CSTGTGGNEQFF | TGCAGCACGGGGACAGGGGGTAATGAGCAGTTCTTC
TRBJ2-6 | . | . | 14 | TRBV28 | CASSPDPGANVLTF | TGTGCCAGCAGCCCAGATCCTGGGGCCAACGTCCTGACTTTC
TRBJ2-3 | . | TRBD2 | 16 | TRBV3-1/TRBV3-2 | CASKSLAGVSTDTQYF | TGTGCCAGCAAATCCTTAGCGGGAGTTAGCACAGATACGCAGTATTTT
TRBJ1-6 | . | . | 16 | TRBV9 | CASSVGLGGYDSPLHF | TGTGCCAGCAGCGTAGGATTGGGAGGGTACGATTCACCCCTCCACTTT
TRBJ1-5 | . | . | 13 | TRBV6-5 | CASSWEQDQPQHF | TGTGCCAGCAGTTGGGAACAGGATCAGCCCCAGCATTTT
TRBJ1-1 | . | . | 12 | TRBV12-3/TRBV12-4 | CASSYTGTEAFF | TGTGCCAGCAGTTATACAGGGACTGAAGCTTTCTTT
TRBJ1-1 | . | . | 12 | TRBV7-9 | CASSLINTEAFF | TGTGCCAGCTCACTGATTAACACTGAAGCTTTCTTT
TRBJ1-5 | . | TRBD1 | 17 | TRBV28 | CASSRQGVGRGDQPQHF | TGTGCCAGCAGTCGACAGGGGGTGGGACGGGGTGATCAGCCCCAGCATTTT
TRBJ2-3 | . | TRBD2 | 17 | TRBV14 | CASSPWASGRDGDTQYF | TGTGCCAGCAGCCCGTGGGCTAGCGGGAGGGATGGAGATACGCAGTATTTT
TRBJ2-3 | . | TRBD1 | 12 | TRBV6-6 | CASSQGADTQYF | TGTGCCAGCAGTCAGGGGGCAGATACGCAGTATTTT
TRBJ1-6 | . | . | 16 | TRBV7-9 | CASSFPRNGGLSPLHF | TGTGCCAGCAGTTTCCCTAGGAACGGGGGGCTTTCACCCCTCCACTTT
TRBJ1-6 | . | TRBD1 | 16 | TRBV3-1/TRBV3-2 | CASSRAQTGNNSPLHF | TGTGCCAGCAGTCGCGCCCAGACAGGGAATAATTCACCCCTCCACTTT
TRBJ2-1 | . | . | 14 | TRBV28 | CASTPLVEGDEQFF | TGTGCCAGCACCCCGTTGGTTGAGGGGGATGAGCAGTTCTTC
TRBJ1-1 | . | . | 14 | TRBV7-9 | CASSFGQLNTEAFF | TGTGCCAGCAGCTTCGGACAGCTTAACACTGAAGCTTTCTTT
TRBJ1-1 | . | . | 14 | TRBV16 | CASSQQSGVTEAFF | TGTGCCAGCAGCCAGCAATCAGGGGTGACTGAAGCTTTCTTT
TRBJ1-1 | once | . | 17 | TRBV7-9 | CASSLPGVSSVNTEAFF | TGTGCCAGCAGCTTACCAGGGGTGTCATCAGTGAACACTGAAGCTTTCTTT
TRBJ1-1 | few | . | 16 | TRBV28 | CASSSPSWELNTEAFF | TGTGCCAGCAGTTCACCCTCTTGGGAGCTGAATACTGAAGCTTTCTTT
TRBJ2-7 | . | TRBD2 | 15 | TRBV7-2 | CASSLTSGTAYEQYF | TGTGCCAGCAGCCTGACTAGCGGGACTGCCTACGAGCAGTACTTC
TRBJ1-2 | once | . | 14 | TRBV3-1/TRBV3-2 | CASSQDRGFSGYTF | TGTGCCAGCAGCCAAGATCGCGGGTTCAGTGGCTACACCTTC
TRBJ1-2 | few | . | 13 | TRBV2 | CASIHQAGYGYTF | TGTGCCAGCATTCATCAGGCAGGCTATGGCTACACCTTC
TRBJ2-7 | . | TRBD1 | 16 | TRBV6-1 | CASSEAATGATYEQYF | TGTGCCAGCAGTGAAGCGGCGACAGGGGCTACCTACGAGCAGTACTTC
TRBJ2-1 | once | TRBD2 | 17 | TRBV28 | CASSLGSGLAGVGEQFF | TGTGCCAGCAGTCTAGGTTCAGGACTAGCGGGAGTGGGTGAGCAGTTCTTC
TRBJ1-6 | . | TRBD1 | 14 | TRBV11-1 | CASSSGQGTSPLHF | TGTGCCAGCAGCTCAGGACAGGGAACTTCACCCCTCCACTTT
TRBJ2-1 | . | TRBD2 | 17 | TRBV3-1/TRBV3-2 | CASSQDPSGGYINEQFF | TGTGCCAGCAGCCAAGACCCTAGCGGGGGATACATCAATGAGCAGTTCTTC
TRBJ2-2 | . | . | 13 | TRBV6-6 | CASIKGDTGELFF | TGTGCCAGCATAAAGGGGGACACCGGGGAGCTGTTTTTT
TRBJ2-5 | . | TRBD2 | 17 | TRBV7-9 | CASSPPRLAGVQETQYF | TGTGCCAGCAGCCCACCTCGACTAGCGGGAGTCCAAGAGACCCAGTACTTC
TRBJ1-3 | . | . | 16 | TRBV28 | CASRTLSFSSGNTIYF | TGTGCCAGCAGAACCCTTAGTTTCTCCTCTGGAAACACCATATATTTT
TRBJ2-1 | . | TRBD1 | 14 | TRBV7-4 | CASSSDRVRDEQFF | TGTGCCAGCAGCTCCGACAGGGTTCGGGATGAGCAGTTCTTC
TRBJ2-5 | few | . | 17 | TRBV1 | CTSSQFPGTGGRETQYF | TGCACCAGCAGCCAGTTTCCCGGGACAGGGGGCCGGGAGACCCAGTACTTC
TRBJ2-7 | . | TRBD2 | 14 | TRBV11-2 | CASTGTSGSYEQYF | TGTGCCAGCACCGGGACTAGCGGGAGCTACGAGCAGTACTTC